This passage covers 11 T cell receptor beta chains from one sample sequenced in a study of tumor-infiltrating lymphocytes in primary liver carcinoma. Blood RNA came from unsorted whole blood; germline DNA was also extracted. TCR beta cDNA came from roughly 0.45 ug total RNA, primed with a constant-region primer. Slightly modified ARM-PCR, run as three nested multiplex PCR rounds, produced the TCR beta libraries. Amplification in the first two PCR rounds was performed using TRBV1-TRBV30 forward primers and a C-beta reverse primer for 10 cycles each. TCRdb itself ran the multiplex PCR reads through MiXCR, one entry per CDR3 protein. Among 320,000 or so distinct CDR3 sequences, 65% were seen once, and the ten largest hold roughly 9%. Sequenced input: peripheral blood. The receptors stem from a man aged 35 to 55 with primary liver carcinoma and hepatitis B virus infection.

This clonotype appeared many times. CDR3: CASSSDSYSSGNTIYF. The CDR3 bases are TGTGCCAGCAGCTCAGACAGTTACTCTTCCGGAAACACCATATATTTT. This sequence joins TRBV5-5 and TRBJ1-3; TRBD1 is a possible D gene (5 bases). In germline, CDR1 is SGHKS, CDR2 YYEKEE (reference sequence). The V and J ends lost 3 bases and 4 bases respectively, with 17 bases between them. The CDR3 totals 16 residues.

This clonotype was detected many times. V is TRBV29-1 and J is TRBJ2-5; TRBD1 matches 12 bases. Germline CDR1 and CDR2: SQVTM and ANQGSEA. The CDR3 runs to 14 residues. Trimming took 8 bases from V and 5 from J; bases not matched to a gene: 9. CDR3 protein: CSPGGQGARETQYF. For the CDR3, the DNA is TGCAGCCCTGGGGGACAGGGGGCTCGGGAGACCCAGTACTTC.

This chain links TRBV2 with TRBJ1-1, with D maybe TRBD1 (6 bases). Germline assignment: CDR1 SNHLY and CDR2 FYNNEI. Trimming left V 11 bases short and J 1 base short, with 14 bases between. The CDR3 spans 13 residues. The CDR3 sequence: CAGNRDPNTEAFF. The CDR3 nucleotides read TGTGCCGGTAACAGGGACCCGAACACTGAAGCTTTCTTT.

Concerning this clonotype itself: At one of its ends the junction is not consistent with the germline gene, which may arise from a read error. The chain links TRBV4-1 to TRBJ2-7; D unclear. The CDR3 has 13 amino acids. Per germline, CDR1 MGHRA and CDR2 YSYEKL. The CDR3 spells CASSQGQFYEEYF. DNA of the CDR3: TGCGCCAGCAGCCAAGGTCAATTCTACGAGGAGTACTTC.

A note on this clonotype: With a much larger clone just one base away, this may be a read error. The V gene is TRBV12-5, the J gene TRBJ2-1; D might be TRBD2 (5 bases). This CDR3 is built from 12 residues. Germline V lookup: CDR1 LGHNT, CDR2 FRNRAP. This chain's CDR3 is CAGGIRGNEQFF. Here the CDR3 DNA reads TGTGCTGGTGGTATACGGGGCAATGAGCAGTTCTTC.

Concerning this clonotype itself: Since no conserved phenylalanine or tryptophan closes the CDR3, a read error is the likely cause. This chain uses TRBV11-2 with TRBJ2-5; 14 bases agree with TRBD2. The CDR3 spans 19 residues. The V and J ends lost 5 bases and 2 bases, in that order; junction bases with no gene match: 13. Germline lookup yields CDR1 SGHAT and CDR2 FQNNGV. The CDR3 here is CASSLSGTSGRGGQETQYL. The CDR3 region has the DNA TGTGCCAGCAGCCTAAGCGGGACTAGCGGGAGAGGGGGACAAGAGACCCAGTACTTA.

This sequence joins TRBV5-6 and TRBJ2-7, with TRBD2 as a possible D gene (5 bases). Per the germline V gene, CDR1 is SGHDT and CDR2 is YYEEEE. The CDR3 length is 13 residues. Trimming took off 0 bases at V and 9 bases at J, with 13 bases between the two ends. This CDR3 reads CASSLDREKGQYF. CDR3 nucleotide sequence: TGTGCCAGCAGCTTGGATAGGGAGAAGGGGCAGTACTTC.

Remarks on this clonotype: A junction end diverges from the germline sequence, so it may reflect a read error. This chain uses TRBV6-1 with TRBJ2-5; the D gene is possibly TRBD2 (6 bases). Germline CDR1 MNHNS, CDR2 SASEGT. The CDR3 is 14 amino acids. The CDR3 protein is CASSQGLVQENQYF. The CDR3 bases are TGTGCCAGCAGTCAGGGACTTGTTCAAGAGAACCAGTACTTC.

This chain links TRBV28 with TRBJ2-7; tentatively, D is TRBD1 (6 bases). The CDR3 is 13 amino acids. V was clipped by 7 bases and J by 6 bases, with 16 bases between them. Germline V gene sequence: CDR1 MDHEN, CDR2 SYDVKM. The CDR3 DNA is TGTGCCAGCATCCAAGGAAGGGGGATCGAGCAGTACTTC. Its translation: CASIQGRGIEQYF.

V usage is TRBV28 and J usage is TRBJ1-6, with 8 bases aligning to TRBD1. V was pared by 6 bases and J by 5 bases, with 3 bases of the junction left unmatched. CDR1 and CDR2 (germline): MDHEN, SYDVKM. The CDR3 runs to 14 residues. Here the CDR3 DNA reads TGTGCCAGCAGCTCGACAGGGGATAATTCACCCCTCCACTTT. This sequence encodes CASSSTGDNSPLHF.

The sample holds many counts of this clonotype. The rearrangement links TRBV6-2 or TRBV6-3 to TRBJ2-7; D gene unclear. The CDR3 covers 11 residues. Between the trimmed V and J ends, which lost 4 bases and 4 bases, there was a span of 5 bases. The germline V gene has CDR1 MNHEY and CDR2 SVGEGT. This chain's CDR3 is CASSFRYEQYF. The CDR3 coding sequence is TGTGCCAGCAGTTTCAGGTACGAGCAGTACTTC.